Listed below are T cell receptor beta chains from one sample, sequenced in a study of cytomegalovirus exposure and HLA in healthy donors. This table comes from immunoSEQ multiplex PCR, and its TCRdb copy is limited to in-frame clones, with some not included. The sample has a few hundred thousand clones, roughly 80% seen once. Sequenced: PBMCs. All receptors derive from a girl aged 2 to 9 in good health and CMV-seronegative. The CDR3 runs from the conserved cysteine through the conserved F or W. Each record gives: clone size, J gene, D gene, V gene, CDR3 length, CDR3 protein. A D gene is named only where the DNA matches it firmly. The size entry is marked missing in some rows and otherwise reads once, few, many or a size class.

clone size: .
J gene: TRBJ2-2
D gene: .
V gene: TRBV27
CDR3 length: 13
CDR3 protein: CASSFQNTGELFF

clone size: .
J gene: TRBJ1-2
D gene: .
V gene: TRBV5-1
CDR3 length: 14
CDR3 protein: CASSLGGGDYGYTF

clone size: .
J gene: TRBJ2-1
D gene: .
V gene: TRBV28
CDR3 length: 16
CDR3 protein: CASSLSDLNGYNEQFF

clone size: .
J gene: TRBJ2-1
D gene: TRBD2
V gene: TRBV11-3
CDR3 length: 16
CDR3 protein: CASSRRRLAGGDEQFF

clone size: .
J gene: TRBJ1-3
D gene: TRBD1
V gene: TRBV7-9
CDR3 length: 17
CDR3 protein: CASRQMTGASSGNTIYF

clone size: .
J gene: TRBJ2-3
D gene: TRBD2
V gene: TRBV19
CDR3 length: 13
CDR3 protein: CASSRGLADTQYF

clone size: .
J gene: TRBJ2-5
D gene: TRBD2
V gene: TRBV5-4
CDR3 length: 15
CDR3 protein: CASRLAGGIEETQYF

clone size: .
J gene: TRBJ2-1
D gene: TRBD2
V gene: TRBV30
CDR3 length: 16
CDR3 protein: CAWSALAGKNYNEQFF

clone size: .
J gene: TRBJ1-1
D gene: TRBD1
V gene: TRBV27
CDR3 length: 14
CDR3 protein: CASSIGQGGTEAFF

clone size: .
J gene: TRBJ1-6
D gene: .
V gene: TRBV2
CDR3 length: 14
CDR3 protein: CASSVTGMGSPLHF

clone size: once
J gene: TRBJ2-1
D gene: .
V gene: TRBV19
CDR3 length: 14
CDR3 protein: CASTSGQAGNEQFF

clone size: .
J gene: TRBJ1-1
D gene: TRBD1
V gene: TRBV15
CDR3 length: 12
CDR3 protein: CATSVRTGEAFF

clone size: .
J gene: TRBJ2-5
D gene: .
V gene: TRBV2
CDR3 length: 15
CDR3 protein: CASSDRVGAQETQYF

clone size: .
J gene: TRBJ2-7
D gene: TRBD2
V gene: TRBV4-1
CDR3 length: 18
CDR3 protein: CASSQEWSGGGSSYEQYF

clone size: .
J gene: TRBJ1-3
D gene: .
V gene: TRBV9
CDR3 length: 17
CDR3 protein: CASSVGRLGSSGNTIYF

clone size: .
J gene: TRBJ2-1
D gene: TRBD2
V gene: TRBV30
CDR3 length: 12
CDR3 protein: CAWTSGRNEQFF

clone size: .
J gene: TRBJ2-7
D gene: TRBD2
V gene: TRBV11-3
CDR3 length: 19
CDR3 protein: CASSLGPSGGALASYEQYF

clone size: .
J gene: TRBJ1-3
D gene: .
V gene: TRBV2
CDR3 length: 15
CDR3 protein: CASSVQGVPGNTIYF

clone size: .
J gene: TRBJ1-1
D gene: TRBD1
V gene: TRBV10-3
CDR3 length: 13
CDR3 protein: CAISPTGDTEAFF

clone size: .
J gene: TRBJ1-2
D gene: .
V gene: TRBV25-1
CDR3 length: 13
CDR3 protein: CASSESQGRGYTF

clone size: .
J gene: TRBJ2-3
D gene: TRBD2
V gene: TRBV2
CDR3 length: 13
CDR3 protein: CASSEWGGDTQYF